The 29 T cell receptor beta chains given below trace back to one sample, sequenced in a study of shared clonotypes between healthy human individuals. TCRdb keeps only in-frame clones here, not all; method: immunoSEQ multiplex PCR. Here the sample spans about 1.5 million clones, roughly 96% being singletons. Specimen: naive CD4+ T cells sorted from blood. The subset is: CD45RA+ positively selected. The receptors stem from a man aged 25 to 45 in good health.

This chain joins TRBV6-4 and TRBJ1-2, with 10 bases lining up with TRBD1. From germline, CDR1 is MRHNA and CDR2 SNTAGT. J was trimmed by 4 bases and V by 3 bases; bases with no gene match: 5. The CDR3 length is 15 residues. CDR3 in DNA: TGTGCCAGCAGTGAGTCGGGACAGGGGTCCTATGGCTACACCTTC. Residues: CASSESGQGSYGYTF.

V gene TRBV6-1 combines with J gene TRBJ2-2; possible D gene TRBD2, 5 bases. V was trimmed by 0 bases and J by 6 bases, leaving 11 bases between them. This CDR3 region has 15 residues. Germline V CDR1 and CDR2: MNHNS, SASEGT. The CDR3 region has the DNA TGTGCCAGCAGTGAAGCGGGGAGACCTCCCGGGGAGCTGTTTTTT. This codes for CASSEAGRPPGELFF.

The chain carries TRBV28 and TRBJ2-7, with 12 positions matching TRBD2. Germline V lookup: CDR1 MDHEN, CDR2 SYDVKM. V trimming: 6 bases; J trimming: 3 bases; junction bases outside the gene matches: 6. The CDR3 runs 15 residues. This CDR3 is CASRPGLAGNYEQYF. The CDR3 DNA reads TGTGCCAGCAGGCCTGGACTAGCGGGGAACTACGAGCAGTACTTC.

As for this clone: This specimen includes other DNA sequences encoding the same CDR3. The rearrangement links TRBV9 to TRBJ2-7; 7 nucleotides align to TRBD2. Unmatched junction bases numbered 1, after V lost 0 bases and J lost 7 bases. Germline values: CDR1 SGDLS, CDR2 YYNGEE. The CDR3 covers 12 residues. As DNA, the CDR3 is TGTGCCAGCAGCGTAGGGGGAGGGGAGCAGTACTTC. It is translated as CASSVGGGEQYF.

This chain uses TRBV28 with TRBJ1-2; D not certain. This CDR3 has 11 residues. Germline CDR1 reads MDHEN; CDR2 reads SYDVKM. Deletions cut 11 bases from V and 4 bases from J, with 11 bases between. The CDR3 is CAGADVYGYTF. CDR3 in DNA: TGTGCCGGAGCCGACGTCTATGGCTACACCTTC.

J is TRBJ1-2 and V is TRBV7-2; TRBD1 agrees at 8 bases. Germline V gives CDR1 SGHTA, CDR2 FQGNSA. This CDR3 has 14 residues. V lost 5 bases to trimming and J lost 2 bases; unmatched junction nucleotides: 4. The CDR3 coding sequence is TGTGCCAGCAGCCTGGGACAGGTGAACTATGGCTACACCTTC. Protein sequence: CASSLGQVNYGYTF.

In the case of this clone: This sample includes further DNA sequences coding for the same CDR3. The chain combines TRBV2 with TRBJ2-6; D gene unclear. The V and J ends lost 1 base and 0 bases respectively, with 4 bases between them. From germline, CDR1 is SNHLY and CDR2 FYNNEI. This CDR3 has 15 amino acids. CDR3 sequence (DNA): TGTGCCAGCAGTGAAGGCGGCTCTGGGGCCAACGTCCTGACTTTC. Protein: CASSEGGSGANVLTF.

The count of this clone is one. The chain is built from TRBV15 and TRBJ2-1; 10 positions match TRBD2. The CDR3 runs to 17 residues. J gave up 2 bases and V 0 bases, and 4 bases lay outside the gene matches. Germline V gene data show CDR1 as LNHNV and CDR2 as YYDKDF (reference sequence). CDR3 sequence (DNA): TGTGCCACCAGCAGAGATCGGCTAGCGGGAGCCTACAATGAGCAGTTCTTC. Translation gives CATSRDRLAGAYNEQFF.

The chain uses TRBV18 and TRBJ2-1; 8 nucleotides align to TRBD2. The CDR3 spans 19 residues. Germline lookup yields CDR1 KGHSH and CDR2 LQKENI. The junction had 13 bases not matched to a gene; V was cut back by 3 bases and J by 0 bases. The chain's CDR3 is CASSPPKRGRRDSYNEQFF. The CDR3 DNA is TGTGCCAGCTCACCCCCAAAGCGGGGGCGGCGGGACTCCTACAATGAGCAGTTCTTC.

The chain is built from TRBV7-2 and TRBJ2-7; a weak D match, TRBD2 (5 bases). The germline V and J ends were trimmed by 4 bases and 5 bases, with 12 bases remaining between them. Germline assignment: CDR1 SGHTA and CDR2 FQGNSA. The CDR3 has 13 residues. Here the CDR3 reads CASSYGILNEQYF. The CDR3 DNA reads TGTGCCAGCAGCTACGGGATTCTTAACGAGCAGTACTTC. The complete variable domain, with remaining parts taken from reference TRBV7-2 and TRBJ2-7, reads GAGVSQSPSNKVTEKGKDVELRCDPISGHTALYWYRQSLGQGLEFLIYFQGNSAPDKSGLPSDRFSAERTGGSVSTLTIQRTQQEDSAVYLCASSYGILNEQYFGPGTRLTVT.

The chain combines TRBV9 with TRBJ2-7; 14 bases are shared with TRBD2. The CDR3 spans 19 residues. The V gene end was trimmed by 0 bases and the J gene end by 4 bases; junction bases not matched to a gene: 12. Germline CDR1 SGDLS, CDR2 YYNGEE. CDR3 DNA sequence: TGTGCCAGCAGCGTAGAGGGAGGGACTAGCGGGAGACCCGCTTACGAGCAGTACTTC. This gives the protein CASSVEGGTSGRPAYEQYF.

CDR3 in DNA: TGTGCCGCCGGCCCAGCCGGAGGGGAGCTGTTTTTT. This gives the protein CAAGPAGGELFF. This rearrangement joins TRBV19 to TRBJ2-2; D gene ambiguous. The V end lost 11 bases, the J end lost 8 bases, and 15 bases lay between the germline ends. CDR3 length equals 12 residues. CDR1 and CDR2 (germline): LNHDA, SQIVND (reference sequence).

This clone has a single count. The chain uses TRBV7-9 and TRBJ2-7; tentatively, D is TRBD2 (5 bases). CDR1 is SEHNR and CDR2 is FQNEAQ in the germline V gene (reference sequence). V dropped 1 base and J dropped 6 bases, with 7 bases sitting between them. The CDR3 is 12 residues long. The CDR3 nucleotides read TGTGCCAGCAGCTTAGGTGAGGGCGAGCAGTACTTC. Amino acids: CASSLGEGEQYF.

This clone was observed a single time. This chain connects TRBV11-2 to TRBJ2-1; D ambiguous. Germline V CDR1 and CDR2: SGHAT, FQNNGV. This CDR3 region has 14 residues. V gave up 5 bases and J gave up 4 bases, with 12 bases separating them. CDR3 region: CASSAINGYNEQFF. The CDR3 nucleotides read TGTGCCAGCAGCGCCATCAATGGGTACAATGAGCAGTTCTTC.

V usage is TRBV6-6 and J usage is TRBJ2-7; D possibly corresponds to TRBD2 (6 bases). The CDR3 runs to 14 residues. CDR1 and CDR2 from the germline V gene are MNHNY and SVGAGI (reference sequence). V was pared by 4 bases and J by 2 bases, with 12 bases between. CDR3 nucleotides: TGTGCCAGCAGTTCGGGAGAGGCGGCCTACGAGCAGTACTTC. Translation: CASSSGEAAYEQYF.

CDR3 protein: CASSLLQGARGTGELFF. As DNA, the CDR3 is TGTGCCAGCAGTCTACTACAGGGGGCGCGCGGGACCGGGGAGCTGTTTTTT. The genes are TRBV27 and TRBJ2-2; 9 bases are shared with TRBD1. From germline, CDR1 is MNHEY and CDR2 SMNVEV (reference sequence). Trimming took 5 bases from V and 5 from J; bases not matched to a gene: 12. The CDR3 has 17 amino acids.

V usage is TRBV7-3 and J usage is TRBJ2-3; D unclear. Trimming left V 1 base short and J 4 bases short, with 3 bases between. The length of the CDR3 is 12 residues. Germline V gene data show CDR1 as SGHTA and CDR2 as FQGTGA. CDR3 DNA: TGTGCCAGCAGCTTAAGTCCAGATACGCAGTATTTT. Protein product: CASSLSPDTQYF.

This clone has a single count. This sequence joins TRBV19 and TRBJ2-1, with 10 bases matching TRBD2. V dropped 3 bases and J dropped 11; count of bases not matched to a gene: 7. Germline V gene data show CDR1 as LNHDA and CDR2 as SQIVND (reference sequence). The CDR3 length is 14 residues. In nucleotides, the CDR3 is TGTGCCAGTAGTATTCCAGCGGGAGGGGTCCAGCAGTTCTTC. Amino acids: CASSIPAGGVQQFF.

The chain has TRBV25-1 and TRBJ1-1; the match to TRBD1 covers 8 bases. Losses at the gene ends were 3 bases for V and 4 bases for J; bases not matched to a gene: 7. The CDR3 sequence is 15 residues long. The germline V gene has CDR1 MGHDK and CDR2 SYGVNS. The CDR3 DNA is TGTGCCAGCAGTGACTTTCGGACAGGGAGCACTGAAGCTTTCTTT. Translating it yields CASSDFRTGSTEAFF. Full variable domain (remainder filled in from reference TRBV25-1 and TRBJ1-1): EADIYQTPRYLVIGTGKKITLECSQTMGHDKMYWYQQDPGMELHLIHYSYGVNSTEKGDLSSESTVSRIRTEHFPLTLESARPSHTSQYLCASSDFRTGSTEAFFGQGTRLTVV.

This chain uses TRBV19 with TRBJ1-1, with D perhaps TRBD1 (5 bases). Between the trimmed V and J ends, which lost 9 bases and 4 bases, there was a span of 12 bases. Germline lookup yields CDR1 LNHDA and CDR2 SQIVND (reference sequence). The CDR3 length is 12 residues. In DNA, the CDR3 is TGTGCCAGCCGTCGGAGGGGCACTGAAGCTTTCTTT. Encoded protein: CASRRRGTEAFF.

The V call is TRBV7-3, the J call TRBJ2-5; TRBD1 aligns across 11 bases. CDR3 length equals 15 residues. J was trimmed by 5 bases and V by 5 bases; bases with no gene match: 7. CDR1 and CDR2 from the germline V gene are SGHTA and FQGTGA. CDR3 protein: CASSPQGQGGETQYF. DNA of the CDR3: TGTGCCAGCAGCCCCCAGGGACAGGGGGGGGAGACCCAGTACTTC.

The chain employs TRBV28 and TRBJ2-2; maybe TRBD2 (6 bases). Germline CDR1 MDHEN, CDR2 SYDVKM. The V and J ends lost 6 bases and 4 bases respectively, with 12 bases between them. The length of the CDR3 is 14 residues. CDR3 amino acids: CASRSGTLTGELFF. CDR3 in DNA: TGTGCCAGCAGATCCGGGACTCTCACCGGGGAGCTGTTTTTT.

The CDR3 DNA follows: TGTGCCAGCAGCTTAACAGGGATGCGGACTAGCGGGAGTCCGAATGAGCAGTTCTTC. This gives the protein CASSLTGMRTSGSPNEQFF. V usage is TRBV7-2 and J usage is TRBJ2-1; 13 nucleotides line up with TRBD2. Per germline, CDR1 SGHTA and CDR2 FQGNSA. The CDR3 length is 19 residues. V gave up 2 bases and J gave up 7 bases; unmatched junction bases: 14.

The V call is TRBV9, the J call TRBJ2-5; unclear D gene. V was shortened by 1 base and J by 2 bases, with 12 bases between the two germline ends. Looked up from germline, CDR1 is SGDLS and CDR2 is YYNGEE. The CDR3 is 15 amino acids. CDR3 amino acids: CASSVLGQKQETQYF. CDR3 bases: TGTGCCAGCAGCGTACTGGGTCAGAAACAAGAGACCCAGTACTTC.

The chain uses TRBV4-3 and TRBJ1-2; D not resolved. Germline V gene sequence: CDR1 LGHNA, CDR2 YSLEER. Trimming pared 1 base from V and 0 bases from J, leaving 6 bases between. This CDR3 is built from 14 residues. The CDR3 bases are TGCGCCAGCAGCCAAGCGGTCGCTAACTATGGCTACACCTTC. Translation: CASSQAVANYGYTF.

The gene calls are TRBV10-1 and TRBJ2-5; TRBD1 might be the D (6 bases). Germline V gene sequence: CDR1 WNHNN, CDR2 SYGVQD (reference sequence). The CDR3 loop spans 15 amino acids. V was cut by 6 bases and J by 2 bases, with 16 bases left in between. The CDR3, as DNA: TGCGCCAGCAGAGCATCCAACAGGGTACAAGAGACCCAGTACTTC. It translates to CASRASNRVQETQYF.

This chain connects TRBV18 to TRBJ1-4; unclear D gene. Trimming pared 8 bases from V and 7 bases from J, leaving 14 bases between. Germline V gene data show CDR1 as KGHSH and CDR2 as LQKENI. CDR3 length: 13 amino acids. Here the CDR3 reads CASVSTVAEKLFF. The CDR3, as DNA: TGTGCCAGCGTTTCGACGGTAGCTGAAAAACTGTTTTTT.

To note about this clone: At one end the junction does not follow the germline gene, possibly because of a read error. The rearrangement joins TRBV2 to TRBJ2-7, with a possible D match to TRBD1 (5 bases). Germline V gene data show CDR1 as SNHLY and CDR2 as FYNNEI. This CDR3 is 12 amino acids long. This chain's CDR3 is CASSEEGDEQYF. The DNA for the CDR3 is TGTGCCAGCAGCGAAGAAGGGGACGAGCAGTACTTC.

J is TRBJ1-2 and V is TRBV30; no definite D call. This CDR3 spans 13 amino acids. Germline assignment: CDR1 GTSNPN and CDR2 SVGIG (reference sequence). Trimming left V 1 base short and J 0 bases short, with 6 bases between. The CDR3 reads CAWSEFSNYGYTF. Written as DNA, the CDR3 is TGTGCCTGGAGTGAGTTTTCTAACTATGGCTACACCTTC.